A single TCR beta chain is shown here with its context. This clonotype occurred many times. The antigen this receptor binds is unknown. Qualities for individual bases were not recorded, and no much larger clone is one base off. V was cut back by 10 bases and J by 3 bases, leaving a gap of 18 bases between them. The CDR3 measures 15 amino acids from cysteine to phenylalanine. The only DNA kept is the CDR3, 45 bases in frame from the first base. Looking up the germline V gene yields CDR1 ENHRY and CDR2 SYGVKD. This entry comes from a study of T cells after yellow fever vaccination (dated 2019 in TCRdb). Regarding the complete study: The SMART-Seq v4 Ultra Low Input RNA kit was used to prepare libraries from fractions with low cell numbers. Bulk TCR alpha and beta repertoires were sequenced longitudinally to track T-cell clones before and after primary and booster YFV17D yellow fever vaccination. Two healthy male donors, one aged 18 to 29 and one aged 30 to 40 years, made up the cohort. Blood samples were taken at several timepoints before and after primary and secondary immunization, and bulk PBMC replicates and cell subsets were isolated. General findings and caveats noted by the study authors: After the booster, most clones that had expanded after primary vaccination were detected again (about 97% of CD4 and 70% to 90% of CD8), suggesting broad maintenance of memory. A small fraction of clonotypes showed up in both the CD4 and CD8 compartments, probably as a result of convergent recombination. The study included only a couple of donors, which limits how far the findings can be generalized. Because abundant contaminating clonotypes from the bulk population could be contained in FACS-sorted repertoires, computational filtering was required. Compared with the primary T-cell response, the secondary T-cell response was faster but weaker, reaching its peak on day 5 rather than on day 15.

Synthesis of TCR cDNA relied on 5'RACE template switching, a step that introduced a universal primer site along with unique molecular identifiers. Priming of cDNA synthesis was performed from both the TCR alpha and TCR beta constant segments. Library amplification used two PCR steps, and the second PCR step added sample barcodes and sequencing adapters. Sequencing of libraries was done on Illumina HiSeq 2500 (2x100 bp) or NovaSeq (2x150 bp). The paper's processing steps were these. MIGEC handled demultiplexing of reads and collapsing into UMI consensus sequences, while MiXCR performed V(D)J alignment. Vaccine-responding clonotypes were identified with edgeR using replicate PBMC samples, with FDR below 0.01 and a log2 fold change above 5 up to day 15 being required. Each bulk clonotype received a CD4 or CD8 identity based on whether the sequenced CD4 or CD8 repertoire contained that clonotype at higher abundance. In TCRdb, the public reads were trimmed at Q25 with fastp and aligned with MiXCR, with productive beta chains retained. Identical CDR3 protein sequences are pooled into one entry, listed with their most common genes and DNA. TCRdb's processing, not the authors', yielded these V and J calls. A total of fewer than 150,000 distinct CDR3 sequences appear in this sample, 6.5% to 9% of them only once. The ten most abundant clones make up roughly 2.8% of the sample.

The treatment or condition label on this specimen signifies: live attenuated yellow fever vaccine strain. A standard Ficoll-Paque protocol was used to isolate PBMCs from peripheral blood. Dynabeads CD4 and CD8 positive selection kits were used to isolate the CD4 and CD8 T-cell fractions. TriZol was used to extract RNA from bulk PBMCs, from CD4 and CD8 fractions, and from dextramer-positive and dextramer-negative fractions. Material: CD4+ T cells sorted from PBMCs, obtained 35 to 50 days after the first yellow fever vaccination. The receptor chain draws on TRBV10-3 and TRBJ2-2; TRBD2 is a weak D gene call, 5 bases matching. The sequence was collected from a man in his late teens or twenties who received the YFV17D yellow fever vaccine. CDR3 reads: CATNKESGYTGELFF. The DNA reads TGTGCCACCAACAAAGAAAGCGGATACACCGGGGAGCTGTTTTTT.